What follows are 10 T cell receptor beta chains derived from one specimen sequenced in a study of tumor-infiltrating lymphocytes in primary liver carcinoma. Reverse transcription of roughly 480 ng total RNA with a constant-region primer produced TCR beta cDNA. Modified slightly, ARM-PCR produced TCR beta libraries over three nested multiplex PCR rounds. The first two PCR rounds used TRBV1-TRBV30 primers with a Cbeta primer, 9 to 11 cycles each. MiXCR, run by TCRdb on the multiplex PCR reads, gives a single entry per CDR3 protein. The table has more than 100,000 distinct CDR3 sequences, 55% to 75% seen once. Total RNA and DNA came together from roughly 20-30 mg of bulk tissue without cell sorting. The sample consisted of liver tumor tissue from sampling region 1. The subset: tumor region T1, superior pole. The receptors were gathered from a woman aged 55-70 years with primary liver carcinoma and hepatitis B virus infection.

With respect to this clonotype: Germline and junction disagree at one end, which may indicate a read error. V usage is TRBV11-2 and J usage is TRBJ2-7; no clear D. The germline V gene has CDR1 SGHAT and CDR2 FQNNGV. The CDR3 runs 15 residues. The CDR3 loop reads CACSLDPGHASEQYF. CDR3 nucleotides: TGTGCCTGCAGCTTGGACCCAGGCCATGCGTCCGAGCAGTACTTC. The full variable domain, with the rest looked up from reference TRBV11-2 and TRBJ2-7, is EAGVAQSPRYKIIEKRQSVAFWCNPISGHATLYWYQQILGQGPKLLIQFQNNGVVDDSQLPKDRFSAERLKGVDSTLKIQPAKLEDSAVYLCACSLDPGHASEQYFGPGTRLTVT.

J is TRBJ1-2 and V is TRBV20-1; no clear D gene. Trimming took off 7 bases at V and 4 bases at J, with 16 bases between the two ends. CDR3 length: 13 amino acids. Germline V CDR1 and CDR2: DFQATT, SNEGSKA (reference sequence). The CDR3 DNA sequence: TGCAGTGGGAGCGCGGGCAAGGGCTATGGCTACACCTTC. Protein: CSGSAGKGYGYTF.

This clonotype was observed at least ten times. The chain has TRBV4-1 and TRBJ2-7, with D possibly being TRBD2 (5 bases). Trimming cost V 6 bases and J 0 bases, with 12 bases left between them. The CDR3 runs to 14 residues. CDR1 and CDR2 from the germline V gene are MGHRA and YSYEKL. CDR3 DNA: TGCGCCAGCAGACCCATAGGGAGCTCCTACGAGCAGTACTTC. It encodes CASRPIGSSYEQYF.

In the case of this clonotype: This may stem from a read error, because a much larger clone lies one nucleotide away. CDR3 protein: CASIRWASGYIQYF. The CDR3 DNA is TGTGCCAGCATCCGATGGGCCAGTGGGTACATTCAGTACTTC. The chain joins TRBV5-6 to TRBJ2-4; no clear D gene. The V gene's germline CDR1 is SGHDT and CDR2 YYEEEE. The CDR3 sequence is 14 residues long. V dropped 6 bases and J dropped 8 bases, with 18 bases sitting between them.

Concerning this clonotype: This may be a read error, as it is one base from a much larger clone. This sequence joins TRBV6-6 and TRBJ1-2; D may be TRBD1 (6 bases). The CDR3 has 17 residues. CDR1 and CDR2 (germline): MNHNY, SVGAGI (reference sequence). CDR3 nucleotide sequence: TGTGTCAGCAGTTACAAGACAGGCGGGCGTCTTAACTATGGCTACACCTTC. Translation gives CVSSYKTGGRLNYGYTF.

Comments on this clonotype: This likely comes from a read error, as the CDR3 has no conserved phenylalanine or tryptophan at its end. The limits of the CDR3 on the DNA are not certain, so only TCRdb's listed CDR3 is given. V is TRBV11-2 and J is TRBJ1-1; the table's D call TRBD1 went unverified against the DNA. Germline loops: CDR1 SGHAT, CDR2 FQNNGV. The CDR3 is 14 amino acids long, termini counted. The CDR3 sequence is CASSLPVTGSGVFP.

Regarding this clonotype: The CDR3 carries no conserved terminal phenylalanine or tryptophan, so it likely arises from a read error. This rearrangement joins TRBV11-2 to TRBJ2-7; 10 bases map to TRBD1. V gave up 5 bases and J gave up 0 bases; unmatched junction bases: 10. CDR1 is SGHAT and CDR2 is FQNNGV in the germline V gene. CDR3 size: 17 residues. CDR3 sequence (DNA): TGTGCCAGCAGCCCGTACAGCGGGACAGGGGACTCCTACGAGCAGTACCTC. The encoded protein is CASSPYSGTGDSYEQYL.

On this clonotype itself: A much bigger clone sits one base away, suggesting this may be a read error. The chain carries TRBV10-3 and TRBJ2-3, with D possibly being TRBD1 (7 bases). This CDR3 region has 13 residues. Germline V gene data show CDR1 as ENHRY and CDR2 as SYGVKD. The CDR3 DNA sequence: TGTGCCATCGGGGGGACAGTTTCCGATATGCAGTATTTT. This codes for CAIGGTVSDMQYF.

The CDR3 protein is CSVTRDSAGVQYF. The CDR3 nucleotides read TGCAGCGTTACGCGAGACTCAGCGGGCGTACAGTACTTC. The J gene is TRBJ2-7, the V gene TRBV29-1; D might be TRBD2 (6 bases). The CDR3 has 13 amino acids. Germline V gene sequence: CDR1 SQVTM, CDR2 ANQGSEA. The V gene lost 5 bases and the J gene lost 10 bases, with 21 bases spanning the gap.

This chain uses TRBV28 with TRBJ2-5, with 9 bases matching TRBD1. The CDR3 is 15 residues long. V trimming: 5 bases; J trimming: 5 bases; junction bases outside the gene matches: 9. Germline V gene data show CDR1 as MDHEN and CDR2 as SYDVKM. The CDR3 sequence is CASSTSRTGVETQYF. The CDR3 region has the DNA TGTGCCAGCAGTACGTCCCGGACAGGGGTCGAGACCCAGTACTTC.